These 12 T cell receptor beta chains were all obtained from the same sample, sequenced in a study of shared clonotypes between healthy human individuals (TCRdb year 2020). Libraries were constructed by the immunoSEQ multiplex PCR assay. This is the immuneACCESS table as TCRdb keeps it, with only in-frame sequences that have V and J called. A part of the clones is gone; compared with another copy, unresolved V genes explain less than half, and the rest is unexplained. This sample holds roughly 2.6 million clones; roughly nine tenths were observed only once. The top ten constitute 0.13% to 0.15% of the sample. The sequencing input was naive CD4+ T cells sorted from blood. The meaning of the sample's cell subset or site label: CD45RA+ positively selected. These receptors originate from a man aged 18 to 29 in good health.

This sequence joins TRBV2 and TRBJ1-6; no definite D call. This CDR3 is 16 amino acids long. The V end lost 5 bases, the J end lost 0 bases, and 11 bases lay between the germline ends. Germline V gene lookup returns CDR1 SNHLY and CDR2 FYNNEI. For the CDR3, the DNA is TGTGCCAGCAGTATCGACCGAAGCTCCTATAATTCACCCCTCCACTTT. Residues: CASSIDRSSYNSPLHF.

The rearrangement uses TRBV6-4 and TRBJ2-1, with 8 positions matching TRBD1. Germline values: CDR1 MRHNA, CDR2 SNTAGT. After removal of 5 bases from V and 2 bases from J, the junction contained 5 bases not matched to a gene. This CDR3 contains 15 residues. The CDR3 spells CASSPDRVAYNEQFF. The DNA of the CDR3 is TGTGCCAGCAGTCCGGACAGGGTGGCCTACAATGAGCAGTTCTTC.

The chain recombines TRBV11-2 with TRBJ2-7; 9 nucleotides agree with TRBD2. V dropped 1 base and J dropped 3; count of bases not matched to a gene: 7. The CDR3 is made up of 16 amino acids. In germline, CDR1 is SGHAT, CDR2 FQNNGV. The CDR3 DNA is TGTGCCAGCAGCTTAGTCGGGTCTAGCGGGGACTACGAGCAGTACTTC. It specifies CASSLVGSSGDYEQYF.

This sequence joins TRBV5-4 and TRBJ2-5, with a weak D call TRBD2 (7 bases). Germline lookup yields CDR1 SGHNT and CDR2 YYREEE (reference sequence). This CDR3 region has 19 residues. Trimming took 3 bases from V and 4 from J, leaving 28 bases between them. The CDR3 spells CASSWTRASLRGGGETQYF. The CDR3 DNA reads as TGTGCCAGCAGCTGGACCCGGGCTAGCTTAAGAGGGGGGGGAGAGACCCAGTACTTC.

The rearrangement links TRBV27 to TRBJ2-3, with TRBD2 matching over 11 bases. V was pared by 2 bases and J by 4 bases, with 5 bases of the junction left unmatched. The CDR3 consists of 16 residues. The V gene's germline CDR1 is MNHEY and CDR2 SMNVEV (reference sequence). The CDR3 sequence: CASSLTSGRGADTQYF. DNA of the CDR3: TGTGCCAGCAGTTTAACTAGCGGGAGAGGGGCAGATACGCAGTATTTT.

The J gene is TRBJ1-3, the V gene TRBV7-2; D is undetermined. Germline CDR1 SGHTA, CDR2 FQGNSA. The CDR3 consists of 13 residues. Trimming removed 3 bases at V and 4 bases at J, with 7 bases between. The CDR3 loop reads CASSFLEGNTIYF. The CDR3 DNA reads as TGTGCCAGCAGCTTCCTAGAAGGAAACACCATATATTTT.

This clone turned up a few times. This chain connects TRBV7-2 to TRBJ2-7, with 9 bases fitting TRBD2. Germline CDR1 and CDR2: SGHTA and FQGNSA. Trimming cost V 1 base and J 3 bases; bases outside gene matches: 4. This CDR3 comprises 15 residues. The CDR3 sequence: CASSLERGAFYEQYF. In DNA form, the CDR3 reads TGTGCCAGCAGCTTAGAGCGGGGGGCCTTCTACGAGCAGTACTTC.

The chain couples TRBV30 to TRBJ2-1, with 12 nucleotides matching TRBD2. The V segment lost 1 base and the J segment 7 bases; nucleotides outside the gene matches: 11. The V gene's germline CDR1 is GTSNPN and CDR2 SVGIG (reference sequence). This CDR3 is built from 17 residues. CDR3 loop: CAWSGTRTSGAGNEQFF. CDR3 DNA sequence: TGTGCCTGGAGTGGAACTCGGACTAGCGGGGCGGGAAATGAGCAGTTCTTC.

The rearrangement links TRBV19 to TRBJ2-5; D could derive from TRBD1 or TRBD2 (7 bases each). CDR1 and CDR2 (germline): LNHDA, SQIVND (reference sequence). Trimming took off 8 bases at V and 7 bases at J, with 20 bases between the two ends. The CDR3 has 14 amino acids. The CDR3 reads CASAPGGGGGTQYF. As DNA, the CDR3 is TGTGCCAGTGCCCCAGGAGGGGGCGGGGGGACCCAGTACTTC.

This chain links TRBV11-1 with TRBJ2-7, with a weak D call TRBD2 (7 bases). Germline assignment: CDR1 SGHAT and CDR2 FQDESV (reference sequence). The CDR3 extends over 15 amino acids. Trimming left V 5 bases short and J 3 bases short, with 17 bases between. The CDR3 DNA reads as TGTGCCAGCAGCCACGTGGGGGGGGGCTTCTACGAGCAGTACTTC. Protein product: CASSHVGGGFYEQYF.

The V and J genes are TRBV11-2 and TRBJ2-3, with unresolved D. There are 15 residues in the CDR3. The V end was cut by 0 bases, the J end by 4 bases, with 11 bases between. Germline assignment: CDR1 SGHAT and CDR2 FQNNGV. Here the CDR3 reads CASSLDLASSDTQYF. CDR3 bases: TGTGCCAGCAGCTTAGATTTGGCGTCCTCAGATACGCAGTATTTT.

The rearrangement joins TRBV18 to TRBJ2-5; the D gene is possibly TRBD2 (6 bases). Germline V lookup: CDR1 KGHSH, CDR2 LQKENI. The CDR3 has 15 amino acids. The V end lost 0 bases, the J end lost 4 bases, and 12 bases lay between the germline ends. The CDR3: CASSPPDKEGETQYF. In DNA, the CDR3 is TGTGCCAGCTCACCACCGGACAAGGAGGGAGAGACCCAGTACTTC.